These T cell receptor beta chains were read from a single sample in a study of cytomegalovirus exposure and HLA in healthy donors. TCRdb's copy holds only in-frame clones and misses some; the assay was immunoSEQ multiplex PCR. This table holds fewer than 200,000 clones, approximately 80% found once. The sequencing input was PBMCs. These receptors were taken from a female donor in good health and CMV-seronegative. The CDR3 runs from the conserved cysteine through the conserved F or W. D genes are given only for firm matches. Not all rows give a size; the values are once, few, many and, for expanded clones, a class.

-,TRBV30,TRBJ2-7,12,-,CACISRASEQYF,TGTGCCTGCATTTCCAGGGCTTCCGAGCAGTACTTC
-,TRBV18,TRBJ1-1,17,-,CASSKSQGPGMNTEAFF,TGTGCCAGCTCCAAATCACAGGGACCCGGTATGAACACTGAAGCTTTCTTT
-,TRBV10-1,TRBJ1-5,14,-,CARQRWGVNQPQHF,TGCGCCCGACAAAGATGGGGAGTCAATCAGCCCCAGCATTTT
-,TRBV7-3,TRBJ1-2,16,-,CASSLRYRTNSYGYTF,TGTGCCAGCAGCTTAAGGTACAGGACAAATTCTTATGGCTACACCTTC
-,TRBV19,TRBJ2-7,14,TRBD2,CASGIAGSSYEQYF,TGTGCCAGTGGTATAGCGGGGAGCTCCTACGAGCAGTACTTC
-,TRBV5-8,TRBJ1-5,15,TRBD1,CASSRTHRGNQPQHF,TGTGCCAGCAGCCGTACTCACAGGGGGAATCAGCCCCAGCATTTT
few,TRBV30,TRBJ2-5,15,TRBD2,CAWTTSGGAPETQYF,TGTGCCTGGACCACTAGCGGGGGGGCCCCTGAGACCCAGTACTTC
-,TRBV6-6,TRBJ1-2,15,-,CASSMRAGANYGYTF,TGTGCCAGCAGTATGAGAGCAGGGGCTAACTATGGCTACACCTTC
-,TRBV7-9,TRBJ2-1,13,TRBD1,CASSWTGYNEQFF,TGTGCCAGCAGTTGGACAGGGTATAATGAGCAGTTCTTC
-,TRBV7-2,TRBJ2-7,15,TRBD2,CASSLLAGGPYEQYF,TGTGCCAGCAGCCTCCTAGCGGGGGGACCCTACGAGCAGTACTTC
-,TRBV11-2,TRBJ2-4,16,-,CASSLVRSSTSRRGVF,TGTGCCAGCAGCTTAGTCAGGTCCTCCACTAGCAGGAGGGGCGTATTC
-,TRBV4-3,TRBJ2-3,16,-,CASSPGVAVMTDTQYF,TGCGCCAGCAGCCCCGGGGTAGCGGTGATGACAGATACGCAGTATTTT
few,TRBV20-1,TRBJ2-1,10,-,CSARLGEQFF,TGCAGTGCTAGACTCGGGGAGCAGTTCTTC
-,TRBV5-4,TRBJ1-1,14,TRBD1,CASSLQGGDTEAFF,TGTGCCAGCAGCTTACAGGGGGGCGACACTGAAGCTTTCTTT
once,TRBV29-1,TRBJ2-7,17,TRBD2,CSVEEPLRGGSSYEQYF,TGCAGCGTTGAAGAACCCTTACGCGGCGGGAGCTCCTACGAGCAGTACTTC
-,TRBV11-2,TRBJ2-7,13,TRBD2,CASTVAGGYEQYF,TGTGCCAGCACAGTAGCGGGAGGGTACGAGCAGTACTTC